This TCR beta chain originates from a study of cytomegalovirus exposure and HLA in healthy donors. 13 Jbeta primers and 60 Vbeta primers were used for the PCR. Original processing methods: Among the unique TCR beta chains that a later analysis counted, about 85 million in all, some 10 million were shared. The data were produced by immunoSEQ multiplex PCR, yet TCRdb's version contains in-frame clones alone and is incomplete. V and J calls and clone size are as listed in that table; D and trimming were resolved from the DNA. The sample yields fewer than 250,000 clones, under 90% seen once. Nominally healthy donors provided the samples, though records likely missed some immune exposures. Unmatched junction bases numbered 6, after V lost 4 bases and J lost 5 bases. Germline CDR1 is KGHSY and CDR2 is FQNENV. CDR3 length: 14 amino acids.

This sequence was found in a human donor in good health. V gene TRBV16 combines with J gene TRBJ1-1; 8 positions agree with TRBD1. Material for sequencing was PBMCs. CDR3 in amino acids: CASSPTGGRTEAFF. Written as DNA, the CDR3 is TGTGCCAGCAGCCCTACAGGGGGACGGACTGAAGCTTTCTTT.